These 13 T cell receptor beta chains originate from one sample sequenced in a study of T cell responses to AZD1222 COVID-19 vaccine (dated by TCRdb to the early 2020s). Read against the paper, the sample's time point label means: about 28 days (+/-7) after the second vaccine dose. Library prep was done by the immunoSEQ multiplex PCR assay. Drawn from immuneACCESS, this table holds only the in-frame rearrangements with V and J called that TCRdb kept. Clones are partly lost; checked studies trace under half to an unresolved V gene and leave the rest unexplained. The sample profile shows 100,000 to 150,000 clones; 80% to 90% of them were found once. About a quarter of the sample is in the top ten clones. This sample comprised peripheral blood, obtained 28 days after the second AZD1222 dose. The receptor set was obtained from an adult who received the AZD1222 COVID-19 vaccine.

This clone was seen just once. The rearrangement links TRBV28 to TRBJ1-2, with a tentative D call TRBD1 (6 bases). CDR3 length: 14 amino acids. The ends were cut back, 7 bases at V and 5 bases at J, with 17 bases in the middle. From germline, CDR1 is MDHEN and CDR2 SYDVKM. The CDR3 is CASTSMNREYGYTF. The CDR3 region has the DNA TGTGCCAGCACTTCCATGAACAGGGAATATGGCTACACCTTC.

In this sample, this clone turned up once. The chain links TRBV19 to TRBJ2-7; D is unclear. Germline V gene data show CDR1 as LNHDA and CDR2 as SQIVND (reference sequence). This CDR3 is built from 13 residues. V was pared by 9 bases and J by 5 bases, with 17 bases between. The CDR3 loop reads CASTAPGSDEQYF. CDR3 bases: TGTGCCAGCACTGCACCCGGATCTGACGAGCAGTACTTC.

Of note for this clone: The junction differs from germline at one of its ends, possibly a read error. The chain is built from TRBV5-1 and TRBJ1-2; unclear D gene. The germline gives CDR1 SGHRS, CDR2 YFSETQ. The CDR3 spans 15 residues. The CDR3 sequence is CASSPPSLSNNGYTF. In nucleotides, the CDR3 is TGCGCCAGCAGCCCCCCATCTCTAAGTAACAATGGCTACACCTTC.

The J gene is TRBJ2-1, the V gene TRBV3-1 (or the pseudogene TRBV3-2), with D perhaps matching TRBD1 (5 bases). CDR1 is LGHDT, CDR2 YNNKEL, per germline (reference sequence). Trimming shortened V by 0 bases and J by 10 bases, and 22 bases separated the two germline ends. The CDR3 is made up of 17 amino acids. CDR3 in DNA: TGTGCCAGCAGCCAAGAGTGGGGCAAGGTGGATCCGGTAGAGCAGTTCTTC. It is translated as CASSQEWGKVDPVEQFF.

The chain is built from TRBV6-2 or TRBV6-3 and TRBJ2-2; maybe TRBD2 (6 bases). V was clipped by 2 bases and J by 7 bases, with 8 bases between them. This CDR3 contains 13 residues. Germline CDR1 MNHEY, CDR2 SVGEGT. CDR3 amino acids: CASSYAGIGELFF. The DNA of the CDR3 is TGTGCCAGCAGTTACGCGGGGATCGGGGAGCTGTTTTTT.

The rearrangement links TRBV10-3 to TRBJ1-1; 7 bases map to TRBD1. Germline V lookup: CDR1 ENHRY, CDR2 SYGVKD. Unmatched junction bases numbered 6, after V lost 3 bases and J lost 5 bases. The CDR3 is made up of 14 amino acids. In DNA form, the CDR3 reads TGTGCCATCAGTGACAGACAGGGATGGACTGAAGCTTTCTTT. Translated, it gives CAISDRQGWTEAFF.

This clone appeared a single time. The genes are TRBV6-1 and TRBJ1-5; D possibly corresponds to TRBD1 (6 bases). Trimming removed 3 bases from V and 3 bases from J, with 12 bases in between. Germline loops: CDR1 MNHNS, CDR2 SASEGT. The CDR3 extends over 15 amino acids. The CDR3, as DNA: TGTGCCAGCAGTGATTTTGGGGGCAACAATCAGCCCCAGCATTTT. Its protein is CASSDFGGNNQPQHF.

This rearrangement joins TRBV7-9 to TRBJ1-5; D remains ambiguous. This CDR3 contains 13 residues. V lost 2 bases and J lost 5, with 7 bases in between. Per germline, CDR1 SEHNR and CDR2 FQNEAQ (reference sequence). The CDR3 bases are TGTGCCAGCAGCTTATTCGCCGATCAGCCCCAGCATTTT. Translating gives CASSLFADQPQHF.

The gene calls are TRBV12-3 or TRBV12-4 and TRBJ1-6; TRBD1 might be the D (5 bases). Trimming shortened V by 6 bases and J by 8 bases, and 8 bases separated the two germline ends. This CDR3 contains 12 residues. CDR3 loop: CASSRQYSPLHF. DNA for the CDR3: TGTGCCAGCAGCCGACAGTATTCACCCCTCCACTTT.

This chain uses TRBV12-2 with TRBJ2-1; the table's D call, TRBD2, was not checked against the DNA. TRBV12-2 is given as a pseudogene. The CDR3 extends over 20 amino acids. The CDR3 loop reads CASRLALKVIGGETYNEQFF. The CDR3 nucleotides read TGTGCAAGTCGCTTAGCGTTGAAGGTAATCGGGGGGGAAACCTACAATGAGCAGTTCTTC.

The chain has TRBV28 and TRBJ1-2; 11 positions match TRBD1. The germline CDR1 and CDR2 sequences are MDHEN and SYDVKM. The CDR3 totals 15 residues. Unmatched junction bases numbered 7, after V lost 5 bases and J lost 5 bases. DNA of the CDR3: TGTGCCAGCAGTCCCGGACAGGGGGCTTGGTATGGCTACACCTTC. Amino acids: CASSPGQGAWYGYTF.

V is TRBV6-2 or TRBV6-3 and J is TRBJ2-7; no clear D. There are 12 residues in the CDR3. The germline V gene encodes CDR1 MNHEY and CDR2 SVGEGT. With 0 bases removed from V and 5 bases from J, the gap between germline ends came to 5 bases. The CDR3 loop reads CASSYSLHEQYF. In nucleotides, the CDR3 is TGTGCCAGCAGTTACTCGCTGCACGAGCAGTACTTC.

The chain has TRBV5-4 and TRBJ1-5; the D gene is possibly TRBD1 (6 bases). This CDR3 is built from 13 residues. The V end was cut by 4 bases, the J end by 5 bases, with 10 bases between. Germline CDR1 SGHNT, CDR2 YYREEE (reference sequence). This CDR3 reads CASSRGPDQPQHF. Here the CDR3 DNA reads TGTGCCAGCAGCCGGGGGCCCGATCAGCCCCAGCATTTT.